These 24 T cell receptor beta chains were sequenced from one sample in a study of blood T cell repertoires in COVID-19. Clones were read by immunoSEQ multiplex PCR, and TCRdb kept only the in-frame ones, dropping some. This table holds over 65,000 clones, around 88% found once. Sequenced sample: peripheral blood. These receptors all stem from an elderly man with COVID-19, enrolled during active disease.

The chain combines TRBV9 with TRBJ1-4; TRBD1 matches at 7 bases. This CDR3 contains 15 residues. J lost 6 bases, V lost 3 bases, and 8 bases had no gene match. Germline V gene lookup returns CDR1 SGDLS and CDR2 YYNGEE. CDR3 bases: TGTGCCAGCAGCGCACGACAGGGTTGGGATGAAAAACTGTTTTTT. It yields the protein CASSARQGWDEKLFF.

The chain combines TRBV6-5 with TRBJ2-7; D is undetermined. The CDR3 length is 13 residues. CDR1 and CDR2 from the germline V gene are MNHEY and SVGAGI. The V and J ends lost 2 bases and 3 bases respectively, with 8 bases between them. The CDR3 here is CASSYMRYYEQYF. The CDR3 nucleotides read TGTGCCAGCAGTTACATGAGATACTACGAGCAGTACTTC.

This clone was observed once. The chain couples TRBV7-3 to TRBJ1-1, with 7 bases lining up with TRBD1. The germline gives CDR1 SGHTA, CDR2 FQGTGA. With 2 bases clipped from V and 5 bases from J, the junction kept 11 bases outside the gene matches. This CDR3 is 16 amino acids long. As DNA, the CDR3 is TGTGCCAGCAGCTTAGGCGCAGGGACAGCACAGACTGAAGCTTTCTTT. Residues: CASSLGAGTAQTEAFF. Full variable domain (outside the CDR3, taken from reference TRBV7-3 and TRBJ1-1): GAGVSQTPSNKVTEKGKYVELRCDPISGHTALYWYRQSLGQGPEFLIYFQGTGAADDSGLPNDRFFAVRPEGSVSTLKIQRTERGDSAVYLCASSLGAGTAQTEAFFGQGTRLTVV.

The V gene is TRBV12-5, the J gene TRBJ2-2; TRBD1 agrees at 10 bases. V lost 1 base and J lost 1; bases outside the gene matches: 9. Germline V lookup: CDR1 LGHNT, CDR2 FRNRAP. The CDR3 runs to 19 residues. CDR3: CASGLDRDRGEMNTGELFF. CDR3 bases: TGTGCTAGTGGTTTGGACCGGGACAGGGGCGAGATGAACACCGGGGAGCTGTTTTTT.

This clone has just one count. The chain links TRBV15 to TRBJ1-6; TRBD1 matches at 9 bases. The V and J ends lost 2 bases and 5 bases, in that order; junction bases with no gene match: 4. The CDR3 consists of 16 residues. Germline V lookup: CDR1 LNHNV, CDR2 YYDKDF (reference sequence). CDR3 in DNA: TGTGCCACCAGCAGAACTGGACAGGGGAATAATTCACCCCTCCACTTT. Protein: CATSRTGQGNNSPLHF.

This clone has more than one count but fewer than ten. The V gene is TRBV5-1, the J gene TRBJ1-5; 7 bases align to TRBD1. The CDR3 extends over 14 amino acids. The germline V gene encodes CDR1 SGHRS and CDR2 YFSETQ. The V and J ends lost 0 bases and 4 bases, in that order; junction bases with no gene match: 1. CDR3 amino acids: CASSLGDRNQPQHF. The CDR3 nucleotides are TGCGCCAGCAGCTTGGGGGACAGAAATCAGCCCCAGCATTTT.

This chain's CDR3 is CASSPGQGTGNTIYF. CDR3 nucleotides: TGCGCCAGCAGTCCGGGACAGGGAACAGGAAACACCATATATTTT. The chain employs TRBV5-1 and TRBJ1-3, with 9 bases lining up with TRBD1. From germline, CDR1 is SGHRS and CDR2 YFSETQ. This CDR3 has 15 residues. V was clipped by 5 bases and J by 4 bases; unmatched bases: 7.

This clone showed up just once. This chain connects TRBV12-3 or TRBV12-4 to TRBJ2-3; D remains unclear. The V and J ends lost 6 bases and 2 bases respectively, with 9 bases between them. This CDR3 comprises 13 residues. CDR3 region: CASRQTNTDTQYF. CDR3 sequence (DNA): TGTGCCAGCAGACAGACGAACACAGATACGCAGTATTTT.

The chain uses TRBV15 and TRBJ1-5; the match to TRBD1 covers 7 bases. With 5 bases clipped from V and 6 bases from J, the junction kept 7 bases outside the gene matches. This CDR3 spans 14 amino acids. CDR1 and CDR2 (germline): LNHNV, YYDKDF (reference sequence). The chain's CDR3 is CATSWKGTVQPQHF. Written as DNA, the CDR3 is TGTGCCACCAGCTGGAAAGGGACAGTTCAGCCCCAGCATTTT. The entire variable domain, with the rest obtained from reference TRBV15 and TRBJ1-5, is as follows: DAMVIQNPRYQVTQFGKPVTLSCSQTLNHNVMYWYQQKSSQAPKLLFHYYDKDFNNEADTPDNFQSRRPNTSFCFLDIRSPGLGDTAMYLCATSWKGTVQPQHFGDGTRLSIL.

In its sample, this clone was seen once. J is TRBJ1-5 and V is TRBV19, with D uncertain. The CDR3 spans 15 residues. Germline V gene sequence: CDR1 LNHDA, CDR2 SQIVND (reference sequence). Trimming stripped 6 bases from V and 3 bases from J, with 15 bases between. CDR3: CASSPRGNLNQPQHF. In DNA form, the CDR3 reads TGTGCCAGTAGCCCCCGAGGGAATCTCAATCAGCCCCAGCATTTT.

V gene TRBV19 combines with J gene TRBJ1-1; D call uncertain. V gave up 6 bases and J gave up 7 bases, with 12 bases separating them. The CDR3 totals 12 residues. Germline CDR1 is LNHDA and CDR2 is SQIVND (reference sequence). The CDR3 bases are TGTGCCAGTAGCTCGGGAGGCCTTGAAGCTTTCTTT. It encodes CASSSGGLEAFF.

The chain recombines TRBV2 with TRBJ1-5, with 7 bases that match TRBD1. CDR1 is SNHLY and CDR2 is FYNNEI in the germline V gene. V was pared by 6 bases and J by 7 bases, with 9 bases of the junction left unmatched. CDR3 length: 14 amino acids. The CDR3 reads CASSGEGGEQPQHF. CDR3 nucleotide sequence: TGTGCCAGCAGCGGGGAAGGGGGCGAACAGCCCCAGCATTTT.

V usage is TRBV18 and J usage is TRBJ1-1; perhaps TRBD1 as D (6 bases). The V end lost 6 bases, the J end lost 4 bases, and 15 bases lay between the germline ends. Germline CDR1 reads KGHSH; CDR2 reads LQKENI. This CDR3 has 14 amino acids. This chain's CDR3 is CASSSSTGTTEAFF. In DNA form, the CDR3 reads TGTGCCAGCTCTAGCAGCACAGGGACCACTGAAGCTTTCTTT.

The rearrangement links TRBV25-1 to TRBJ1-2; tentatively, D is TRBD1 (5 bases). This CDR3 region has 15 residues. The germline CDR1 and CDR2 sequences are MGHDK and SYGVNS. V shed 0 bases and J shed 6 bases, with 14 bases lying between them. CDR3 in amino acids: CASSEYVGGGDGYTF. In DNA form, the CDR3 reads TGTGCCAGCAGTGAATACGTAGGCGGGGGAGATGGCTACACCTTC.

The CDR3 spells CASSAQGASNQPQHF. CDR3 nucleotide sequence: TGTGCCAGCAGTGCCCAGGGGGCAAGCAATCAGCCCCAGCATTTT. The gene calls are TRBV2 and TRBJ1-5; 8 positions agree with TRBD1. Germline V gene sequence: CDR1 SNHLY, CDR2 FYNNEI. This CDR3 is 15 amino acids long. Trimming removed 4 bases from V and 1 base from J; junction bases left unmatched: 3.

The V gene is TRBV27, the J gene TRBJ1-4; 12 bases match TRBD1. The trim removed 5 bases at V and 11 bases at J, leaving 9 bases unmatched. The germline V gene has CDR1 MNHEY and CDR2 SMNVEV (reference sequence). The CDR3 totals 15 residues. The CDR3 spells CASSNLGQGAGKLFF. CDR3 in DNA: TGTGCCAGCAGTAACCTGGGACAGGGGGCCGGGAAACTGTTTTTT.

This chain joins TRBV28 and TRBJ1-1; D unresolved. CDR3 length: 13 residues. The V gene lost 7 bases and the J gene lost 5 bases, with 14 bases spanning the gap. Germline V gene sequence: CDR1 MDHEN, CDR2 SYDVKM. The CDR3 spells CASKEYERTEAFF. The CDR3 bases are TGTGCCAGCAAAGAGTATGAGAGGACTGAAGCTTTCTTT.

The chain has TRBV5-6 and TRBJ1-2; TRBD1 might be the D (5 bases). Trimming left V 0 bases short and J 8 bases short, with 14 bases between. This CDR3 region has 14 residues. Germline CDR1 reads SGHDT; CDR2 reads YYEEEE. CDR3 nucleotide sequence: TGTGCCAGCAGCTTGGATGGAGGGGCTGGGGGCTACACCTTC. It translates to CASSLDGGAGGYTF.

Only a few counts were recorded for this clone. CDR3 nucleotides: TGCGCCAGCAGCTTGGTTTCAGGGGAAGGGACTGAAGCTTTCTTT. As protein: CASSLVSGEGTEAFF. V and J are TRBV5-1 and TRBJ1-1; perhaps TRBD1 as D (6 bases). With 0 bases removed from V and 5 bases from J, the gap between germline ends came to 14 bases. The CDR3 runs to 15 residues. The germline gives CDR1 SGHRS, CDR2 YFSETQ.

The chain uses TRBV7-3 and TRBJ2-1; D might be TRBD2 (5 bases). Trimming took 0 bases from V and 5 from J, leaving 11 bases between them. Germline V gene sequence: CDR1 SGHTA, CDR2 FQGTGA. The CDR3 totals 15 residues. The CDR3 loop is CASSLTPGSHNEQFF. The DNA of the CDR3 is TGTGCCAGCAGCTTAACCCCGGGATCTCACAATGAGCAGTTCTTC.

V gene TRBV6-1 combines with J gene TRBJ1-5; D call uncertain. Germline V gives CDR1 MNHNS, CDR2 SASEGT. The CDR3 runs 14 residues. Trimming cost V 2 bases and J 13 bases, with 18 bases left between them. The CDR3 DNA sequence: TGTGCCAGCAGTGAAACCCGTCTAAGGACTGTTCAGCATTTT. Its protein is CASSETRLRTVQHF.

The CDR3 DNA is TGCGCCAGCAGCTTGGCGTTTAGTCTGGGCGAGACCCAGTACTTC. Translation gives CASSLAFSLGETQYF. The chain joins TRBV5-1 to TRBJ2-5; no clear D. V was clipped by 0 bases and J by 5 bases, with 14 bases between them. The CDR3 covers 15 residues. In germline, CDR1 is SGHRS, CDR2 YFSETQ.

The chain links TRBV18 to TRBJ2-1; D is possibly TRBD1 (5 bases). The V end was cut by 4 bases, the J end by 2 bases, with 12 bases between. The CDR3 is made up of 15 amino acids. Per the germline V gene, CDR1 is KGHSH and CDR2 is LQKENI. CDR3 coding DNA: TGTGCCAGCTCACAACAGGCGCCGCCCTACAATGAGCAGTTCTTC. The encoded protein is CASSQQAPPYNEQFF.

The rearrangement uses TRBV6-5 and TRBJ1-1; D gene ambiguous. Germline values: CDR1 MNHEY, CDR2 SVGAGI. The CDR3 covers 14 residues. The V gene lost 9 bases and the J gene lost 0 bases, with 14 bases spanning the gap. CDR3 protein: CASTLLQLNTEAFF. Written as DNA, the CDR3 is TGTGCCAGTACCCTTTTACAGCTGAACACTGAAGCTTTCTTT.